The text below deals with one TCR beta chain. Its target is not known. This sample was taken from a study of blood T cells in healthy people across ages. Broader study findings: As naive T cell percentage varied, TCR beta diversity correlated strongly with it. Getting older went along with TCR beta diversity per million T cells dropping roughly linearly.

Together with a sample-barcoded 5' primer, a J-beta primer mix was included in a second PCR lasting about 6 to 11 cycles. Each TCR beta cDNA got a 12-nucleotide random molecular identifier. TCRdb ran MiXCR on the 5' RACE reads and lists one entry per CDR3 protein. The sample comprises around 1,800,000 distinct CDR3 sequences, about 39% of which are singletons, and roughly 24% rests with the top ten. Drawing of peripheral blood yielded ten milliliters from each donor. The origin of this receptor is a human donor in good health. What was sequenced was blood.

This CDR3 is CAISESGGGDYNEQFF. The CDR3 nucleotides read TGTGCCATCAGTGAGTCTGGCGGGGGTGATTACAATGAGCAGTTCTTC. V usage is TRBV10-3 and J usage is TRBJ2-1, with TRBD2 identical over 7 bases. Germline trimming cut 0 bases from V and 4 bases from J; bases unmatched to any gene: 6. The CDR3 covers 16 residues. Per germline, CDR1 ENHRY and CDR2 SYGVKD.